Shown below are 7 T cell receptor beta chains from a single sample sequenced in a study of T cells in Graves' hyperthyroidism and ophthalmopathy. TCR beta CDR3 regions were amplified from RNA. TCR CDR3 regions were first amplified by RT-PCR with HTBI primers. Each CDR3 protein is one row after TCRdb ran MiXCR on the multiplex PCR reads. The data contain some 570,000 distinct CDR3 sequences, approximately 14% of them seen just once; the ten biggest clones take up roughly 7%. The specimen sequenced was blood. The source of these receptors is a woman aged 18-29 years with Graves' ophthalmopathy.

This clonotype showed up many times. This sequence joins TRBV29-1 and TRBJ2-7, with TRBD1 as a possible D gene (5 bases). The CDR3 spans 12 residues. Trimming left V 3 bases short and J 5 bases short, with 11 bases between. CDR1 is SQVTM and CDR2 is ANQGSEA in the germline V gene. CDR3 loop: CSVDPTGDEQYF. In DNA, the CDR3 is TGCAGCGTTGACCCTACAGGAGACGAGCAGTACTTC.

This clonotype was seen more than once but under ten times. CDR3 region: CSANPILSSYEQYF. In DNA form, the CDR3 reads TGCAGTGCTAACCCGATCCTCAGCTCCTACGAGCAGTACTTC. The chain links TRBV20-1 to TRBJ2-7; D not certain. Germline lookup yields CDR1 DFQATT and CDR2 SNEGSKA (reference sequence). The CDR3 has 14 residues. V lost 4 bases and J lost 0, with 13 bases in between.

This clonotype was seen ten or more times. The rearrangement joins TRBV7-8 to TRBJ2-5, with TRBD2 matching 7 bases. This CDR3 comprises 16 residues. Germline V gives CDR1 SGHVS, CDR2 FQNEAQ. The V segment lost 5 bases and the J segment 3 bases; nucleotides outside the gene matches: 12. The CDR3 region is CASSVPPLASEETQYF. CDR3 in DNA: TGTGCCAGCAGCGTGCCCCCACTAGCGTCAGAAGAGACCCAGTACTTC.

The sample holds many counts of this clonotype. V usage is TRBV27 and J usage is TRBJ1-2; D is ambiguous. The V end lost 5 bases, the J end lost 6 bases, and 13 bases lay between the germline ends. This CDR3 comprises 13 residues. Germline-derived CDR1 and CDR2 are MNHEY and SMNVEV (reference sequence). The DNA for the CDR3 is TGTGCCAGCAGTAATGGGCAAGTGAATGGCTACACCTTC. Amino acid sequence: CASSNGQVNGYTF.

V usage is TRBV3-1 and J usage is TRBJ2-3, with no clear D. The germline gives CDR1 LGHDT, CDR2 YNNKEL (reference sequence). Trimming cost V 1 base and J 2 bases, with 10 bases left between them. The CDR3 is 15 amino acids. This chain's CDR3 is CASSQVTGVTDTQYF. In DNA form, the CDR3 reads TGTGCCAGCAGCCAAGTAACGGGTGTCACAGATACGCAGTATTTT.

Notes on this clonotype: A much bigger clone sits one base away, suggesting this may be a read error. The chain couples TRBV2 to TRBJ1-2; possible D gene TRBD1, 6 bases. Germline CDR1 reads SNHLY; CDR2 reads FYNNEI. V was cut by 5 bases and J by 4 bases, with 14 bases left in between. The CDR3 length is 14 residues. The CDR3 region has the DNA TGTGCCAGCAGTCCTGGGGTAGGGGGCTATGGCTACACCTTC. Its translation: CASSPGVGGYGYTF.

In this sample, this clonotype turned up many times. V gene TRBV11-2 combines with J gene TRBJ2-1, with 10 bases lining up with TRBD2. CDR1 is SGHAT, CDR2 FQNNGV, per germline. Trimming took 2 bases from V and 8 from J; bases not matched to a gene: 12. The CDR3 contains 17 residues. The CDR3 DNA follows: TGTGCCAGCAGCTTATCTGGAGCGGGAGGGTATATGGATGAGCAGTTCTTC. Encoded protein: CASSLSGAGGYMDEQFF.